This T cell receptor beta chain came from a study of CD8+ T cells in alopecia areata. Study-level findings and limits: Tofacitinib significantly brought down scalp clonality and expanded CD8+ clones among top 100.

CDR3 size: 16 residues. With 7 bases clipped from V and 3 bases from J, the junction kept 10 bases outside the gene matches. CDR1 MDHEN and CDR2 SYDVKM come from the germline V gene. Reverse transcription of extracted RNA yielded cDNA, which provided the sequencing template. Here immunoSEQ multiplex PCR was the method, and the copy in TCRdb shows in-frame clones only, minus some. The sample consists of about 210,000 clones, about 40% of them appearing once. Sample treatment: oral pan-JAK inhibitor, 5-10 mg twice daily. Researchers gathered lesional scalp punch biopsies and peripheral blood from patients with alopecia areata. The researchers isolated CD4+ and CD8+ T cells from PBMCs by sorting. Turning to this clone: The antigen is not known.

This sequence originates from a human donor with alopecia areata. The V and J genes are TRBV28 and TRBJ2-4, with TRBD2 identical over 9 bases. The sample in question was CD4+ T cells sorted from blood, obtained between weeks 36 and 40, from a patient treated with tofacitinib. The CDR3 loop is CASTSGEAPGKNIQYF. CDR3 coding DNA: TGTGCCAGCACTAGCGGGGAAGCCCCAGGCAAAAACATTCAGTACTTC. The variable domain in full, with the rest retrieved from reference TRBV28 and TRBJ2-4, is DVKVTQSSRYLVKRTGEKVFLECVQDMDHENMFWYRQDPGLGLRLIYFSYDVKMKEKGDIPEGYSVSREKKERFSLILESASTNQTSMYLCASTSGEAPGKNIQYFGAGTRLSVL.